The next 8 T cell receptor beta chains were all read from a single sample in a study of a mutant IDH1 vaccine in newly diagnosed glioma. Data came from immunoSEQ multiplex PCR; TCRdb stores just in-frame clones and leaves some out. Here the sample spans tens of thousands of clones, approximately 80% being singletons. Described time point: week 5, during vaccination. Vaccination comprised doses that each held 300 ug of mutant IDH1 20-mer peptide, plus topical imiquimod. These receptors' targets are unknown. Sequencing was performed on PBMCs, taken from a glioma patient whose treatment included an IDH1 peptide vaccine. All receptors derive from a man in his forties or fifties with glioma. Some clones in this sample may be carry-over from other donors' samples.

This chain links TRBV9 with TRBJ2-1; TRBD1 matches 11 bases. Germline CDR1 and CDR2: SGDLS and YYNGEE. The length of the CDR3 is 18 residues. J lost 7 bases, V lost 2 bases, and 14 bases had no gene match. CDR3 protein: CASSVFPTPGTGGNEQFF. CDR3 sequence (DNA): TGTGCCAGCAGCGTTTTCCCAACTCCCGGGACAGGGGGAAATGAGCAGTTCTTC.

This clone occurred once. This chain uses TRBV5-5 with TRBJ1-4; TRBD1 agrees at 8 bases. V lost 1 base to trimming and J lost 8 bases; unmatched junction nucleotides: 4. Germline V CDR1 and CDR2: SGHKS, YYEKEE (reference sequence). The CDR3 extends over 14 amino acids. CDR3 protein: CASSLTGGKEKLFF. CDR3 DNA sequence: TGTGCCAGCAGCTTGACAGGGGGGAAGGAAAAACTGTTTTTT.

V is TRBV25-1 and J is TRBJ2-1; 11 bases map to TRBD2. CDR1 is MGHDK, CDR2 SYGVNS, per germline. This CDR3 comprises 15 residues. V dropped 6 bases and J dropped 6; count of bases not matched to a gene: 7. The CDR3: CASSPSLAGGNEQFF. The CDR3, as DNA: TGTGCCAGCAGCCCCTCTCTAGCGGGGGGCAATGAGCAGTTCTTC.

This rearrangement joins TRBV19 to TRBJ1-5; TRBD1 aligns across 8 bases. Germline-derived CDR1 and CDR2 are LNHDA and SQIVND (reference sequence). The CDR3 loop spans 16 amino acids. V lost 7 bases, J lost 2 bases, and 10 bases stayed unmatched. The CDR3 nucleotides are TGTGCCAGTAAATTCGCAGGGGGCTTGGGCAATCAGCCCCAGCATTTT. Protein product: CASKFAGGLGNQPQHF.

The chain links TRBV29-1 to TRBJ1-1; D is unclear. This CDR3 contains 13 residues. Germline assignment: CDR1 SQVTM and CDR2 ANQGSEA. Trimming shortened V by 4 bases and J by 0 bases, and 9 bases separated the two germline ends. This CDR3 is CSVVRYMNTEAFF. CDR3 sequence (DNA): TGCAGCGTTGTGCGGTACATGAACACTGAAGCTTTCTTT.

The chain carries TRBV19 and TRBJ1-1; unclear D gene. This CDR3 comprises 13 residues. CDR1 is LNHDA, CDR2 SQIVND, per germline (reference sequence). V was clipped by 11 bases and J by 0 bases, with 13 bases between them. The CDR3 sequence is CASRGTLNTEAFF. DNA for the CDR3: TGTGCCTCCCGGGGTACGTTGAACACTGAAGCTTTCTTT.

V is TRBV13 and J is TRBJ2-7, with a possible D match to TRBD1 (5 bases). V was shortened by 5 bases and J by 7 bases, with 12 bases between the two germline ends. In germline, CDR1 is PRHDT, CDR2 FYEKMQ (reference sequence). The CDR3 sequence is 12 residues long. CDR3 amino acids: CASSAPPGEQYF. The CDR3 nucleotides read TGTGCCAGCAGCGCCCCGCCAGGGGAGCAGTACTTC. The full variable domain, with the rest looked up from reference TRBV13 and TRBJ2-7, is AAGVIQSPRHLIKEKRETATLKCYPIPRHDTVYWYQQGPGQDPQFLISFYEKMQSDKGSIPDRFSAQQFSDYHSELNMSSLELGDSALYFCASSAPPGEQYFGPGTRLTVT.

The genes are TRBV6-4 and TRBJ1-6; 9 bases are a match to TRBD1. Germline CDR1 is MRHNA and CDR2 is SNTAGT. Losses at the gene ends were 4 bases for V and 9 bases for J; bases not matched to a gene: 1. The CDR3 has 13 residues. This chain's CDR3 is CASSVDRGSPLHF. In DNA, the CDR3 is TGTGCCAGCAGTGTGGACAGGGGTTCACCCCTCCACTTT.